This T cell receptor beta chain is from a study of technical replicates of blood from a few donors (dated 2017 in TCRdb). Comments on this clone: Its antigen remains unidentified. Base-call qualities are not available, and no considerably larger clone is one nucleotide away.

Receptor amplification or capture employed the immunoSEQ multiplex PCR assay. Imported from immuneACCESS, the table was reduced by TCRdb to in-frame sequences with V and J called. These copies leave out some clones; in studies compared against another copy, an unresolved V gene accounts for under half, and the cause of the remainder is not known. The sample contains roughly 90,000 clones, approximately 93% of them found a single time. The biggest ten clones account for 0.24% of the sample. Including cysteine and phenylalanine, the CDR3 has 14 amino acids. Here the CDR3 DNA is all that survives: 42 bases in frame from base 1. Per the germline V gene, SGDLS is the CDR1 and YYNGEE is the CDR2. V is clipped by 6 bases and J by 4 bases, and the sequence between their germline boundaries is 15 bases long.

This TCR derives from a human donor in good health. Recombination connected TRBV9 to TRBJ2-3; a tentative D match to TRBD2 spans 6 bases. The sample taken for sequencing was T cells isolated from PBMCs. The CDR3 reads as follows: CASNLGGVSDTQYF. The nucleotides read TGTGCCAGCAATCTAGGCGGGGTGTCAGATACGCAGTATTTT.